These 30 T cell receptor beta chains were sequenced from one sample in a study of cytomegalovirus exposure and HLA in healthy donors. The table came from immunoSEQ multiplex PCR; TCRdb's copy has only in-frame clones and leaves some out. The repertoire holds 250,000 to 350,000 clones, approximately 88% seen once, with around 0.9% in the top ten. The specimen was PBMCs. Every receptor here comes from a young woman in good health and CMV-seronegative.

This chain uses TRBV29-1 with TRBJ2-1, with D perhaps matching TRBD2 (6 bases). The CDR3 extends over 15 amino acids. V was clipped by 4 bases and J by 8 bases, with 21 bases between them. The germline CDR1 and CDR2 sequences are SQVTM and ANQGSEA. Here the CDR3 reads CSVGHGSGPFYEQFF. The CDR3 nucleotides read TGCAGCGTTGGTCACGGGAGCGGTCCATTCTATGAGCAGTTCTTC.

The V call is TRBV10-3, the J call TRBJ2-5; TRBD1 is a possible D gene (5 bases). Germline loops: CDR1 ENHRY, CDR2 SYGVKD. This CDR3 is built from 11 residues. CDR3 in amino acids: CAASQGETQYF. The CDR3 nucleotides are TGTGCGGCAAGCCAGGGCGAGACCCAGTACTTC.

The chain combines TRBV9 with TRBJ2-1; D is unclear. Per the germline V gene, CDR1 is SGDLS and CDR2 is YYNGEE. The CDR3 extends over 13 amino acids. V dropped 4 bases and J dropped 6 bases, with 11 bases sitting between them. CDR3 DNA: TGTGCCAGCAGCACGAGTGGTGGCAATGAGCAGTTCTTC. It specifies CASSTSGGNEQFF.

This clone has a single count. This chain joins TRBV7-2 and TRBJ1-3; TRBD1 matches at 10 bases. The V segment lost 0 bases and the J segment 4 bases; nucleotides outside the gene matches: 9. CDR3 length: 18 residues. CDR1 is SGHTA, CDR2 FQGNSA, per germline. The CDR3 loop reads CASSLAPTGGFRGNTIYF. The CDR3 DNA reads TGTGCCAGCAGCTTAGCGCCGACAGGGGGCTTTAGAGGAAACACCATATATTTT.

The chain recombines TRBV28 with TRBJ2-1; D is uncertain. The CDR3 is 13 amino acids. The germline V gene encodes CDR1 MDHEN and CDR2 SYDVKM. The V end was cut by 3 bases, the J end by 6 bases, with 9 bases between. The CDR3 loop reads CASSFLGRNEQFF. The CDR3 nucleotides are TGTGCCAGCAGTTTTCTTGGGCGCAATGAGCAGTTCTTC.

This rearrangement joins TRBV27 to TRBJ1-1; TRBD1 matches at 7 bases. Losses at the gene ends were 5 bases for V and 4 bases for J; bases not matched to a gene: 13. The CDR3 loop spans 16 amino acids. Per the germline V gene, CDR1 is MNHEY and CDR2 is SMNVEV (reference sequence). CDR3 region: CASSHDDRAPSTEAFF. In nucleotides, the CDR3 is TGTGCCAGCAGTCACGACGACAGGGCCCCGAGCACTGAAGCTTTCTTT.

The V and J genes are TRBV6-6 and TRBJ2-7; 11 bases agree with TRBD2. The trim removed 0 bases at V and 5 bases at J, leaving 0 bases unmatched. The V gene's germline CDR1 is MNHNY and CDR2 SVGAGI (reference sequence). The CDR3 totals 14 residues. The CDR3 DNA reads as TGTGCCAGCAGTTACTCGACTAGCGGGAACGAGCAGTACTTC. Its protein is CASSYSTSGNEQYF.

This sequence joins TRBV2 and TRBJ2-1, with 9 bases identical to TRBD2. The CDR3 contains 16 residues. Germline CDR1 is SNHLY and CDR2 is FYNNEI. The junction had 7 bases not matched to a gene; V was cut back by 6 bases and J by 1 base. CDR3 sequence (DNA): TGTGCCAGCAGAGGGTTAGCGGGAGAGTCCTACAATGAGCAGTTCTTC. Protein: CASRGLAGESYNEQFF.

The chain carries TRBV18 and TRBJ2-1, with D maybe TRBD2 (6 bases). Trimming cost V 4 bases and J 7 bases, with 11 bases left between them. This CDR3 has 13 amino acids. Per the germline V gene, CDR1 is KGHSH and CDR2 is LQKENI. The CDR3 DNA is TGTGCCAGCTCACGAGAGCGGGCGAATGAGCAGTTCTTC. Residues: CASSRERANEQFF.

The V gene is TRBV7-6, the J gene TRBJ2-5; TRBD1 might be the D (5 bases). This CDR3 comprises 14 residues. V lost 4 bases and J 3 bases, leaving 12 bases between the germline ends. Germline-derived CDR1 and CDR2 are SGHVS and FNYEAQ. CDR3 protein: CASSSPVREETQYF. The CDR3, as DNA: TGTGCCAGCAGCTCCCCCGTCAGGGAAGAGACCCAGTACTTC.

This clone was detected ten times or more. The CDR3 DNA reads TGTGCCAGCAGTAGAGGGTACTACGAGCAGTACTTC. It codes for CASSRGYYEQYF. V usage is TRBV28 and J usage is TRBJ2-7; D may be TRBD2 (5 bases). The CDR3 has 12 residues. The ends were cut back, 5 bases at V and 3 bases at J, with 8 bases in the middle. Germline-derived CDR1 and CDR2 are MDHEN and SYDVKM.

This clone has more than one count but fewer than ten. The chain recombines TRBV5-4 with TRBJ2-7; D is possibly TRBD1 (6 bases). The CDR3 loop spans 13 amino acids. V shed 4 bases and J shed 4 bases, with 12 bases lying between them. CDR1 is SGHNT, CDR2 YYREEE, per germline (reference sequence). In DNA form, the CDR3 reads TGTGCCAGCAGCGAAATGGGGGCATACGAGCAGTACTTC. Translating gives CASSEMGAYEQYF.

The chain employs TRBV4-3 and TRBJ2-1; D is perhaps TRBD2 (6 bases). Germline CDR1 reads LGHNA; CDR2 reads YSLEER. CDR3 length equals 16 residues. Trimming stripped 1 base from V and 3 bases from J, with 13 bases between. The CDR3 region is CASSQAREAGYNEQFF. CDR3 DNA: TGCGCCAGCAGCCAAGCAAGGGAGGCAGGCTACAATGAGCAGTTCTTC.

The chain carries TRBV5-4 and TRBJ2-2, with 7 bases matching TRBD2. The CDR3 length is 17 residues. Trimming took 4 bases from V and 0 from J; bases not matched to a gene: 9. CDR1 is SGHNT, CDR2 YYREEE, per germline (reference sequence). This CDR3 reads CASSPTPGLANTGELFF. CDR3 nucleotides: TGTGCCAGCAGCCCGACCCCTGGACTAGCGAACACCGGGGAGCTGTTTTTT.

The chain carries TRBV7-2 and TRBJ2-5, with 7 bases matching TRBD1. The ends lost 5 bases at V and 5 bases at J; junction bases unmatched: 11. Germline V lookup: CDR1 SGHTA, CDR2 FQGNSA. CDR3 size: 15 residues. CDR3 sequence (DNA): TGTGCCAGCAGCGCCCATGCAGGGGGTTGGGAGACCCAGTACTTC. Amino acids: CASSAHAGGWETQYF.

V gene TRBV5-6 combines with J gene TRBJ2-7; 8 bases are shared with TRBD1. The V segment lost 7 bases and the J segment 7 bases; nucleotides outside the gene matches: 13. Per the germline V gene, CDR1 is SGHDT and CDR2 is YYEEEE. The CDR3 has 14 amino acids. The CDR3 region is CASAPTGVLSEQYF. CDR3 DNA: TGTGCCAGCGCCCCGACAGGGGTACTGAGTGAGCAGTACTTC.

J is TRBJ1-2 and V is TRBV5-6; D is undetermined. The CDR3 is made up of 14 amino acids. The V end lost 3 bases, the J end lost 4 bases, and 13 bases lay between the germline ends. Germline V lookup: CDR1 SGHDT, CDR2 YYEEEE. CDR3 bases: TGTGCCAGCAGCTCGGGTGTTTTAAGCTATGGCTACACCTTC. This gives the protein CASSSGVLSYGYTF.

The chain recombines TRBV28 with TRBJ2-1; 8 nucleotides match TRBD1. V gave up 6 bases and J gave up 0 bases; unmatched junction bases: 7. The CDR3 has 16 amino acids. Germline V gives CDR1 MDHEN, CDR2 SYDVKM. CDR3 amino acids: CASSRADRGSYNEQFF. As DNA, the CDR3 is TGTGCCAGCAGCCGCGCCGACAGGGGCTCCTACAATGAGCAGTTCTTC.

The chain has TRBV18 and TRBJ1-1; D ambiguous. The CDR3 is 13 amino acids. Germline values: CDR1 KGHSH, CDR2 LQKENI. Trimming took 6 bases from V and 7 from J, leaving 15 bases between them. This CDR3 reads CASSREDAGEAFF. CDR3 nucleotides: TGTGCCAGCTCTAGGGAGGATGCGGGTGAAGCTTTCTTT.

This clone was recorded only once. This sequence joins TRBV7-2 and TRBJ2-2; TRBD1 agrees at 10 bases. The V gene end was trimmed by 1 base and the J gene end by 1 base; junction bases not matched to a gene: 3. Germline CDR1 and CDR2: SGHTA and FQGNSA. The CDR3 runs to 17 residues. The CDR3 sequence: CASSLVGQGVNTGELFF. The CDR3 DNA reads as TGTGCCAGCAGCTTAGTCGGACAGGGGGTGAACACCGGGGAGCTGTTTTTT. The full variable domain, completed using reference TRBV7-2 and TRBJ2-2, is GAGVSQSPSNKVTEKGKDVELRCDPISGHTALYWYRQSLGQGLEFLIYFQGNSAPDKSGLPSDRFSAERTGGSVSTLTIQRTQQEDSAVYLCASSLVGQGVNTGELFFGEGSRLTVL.

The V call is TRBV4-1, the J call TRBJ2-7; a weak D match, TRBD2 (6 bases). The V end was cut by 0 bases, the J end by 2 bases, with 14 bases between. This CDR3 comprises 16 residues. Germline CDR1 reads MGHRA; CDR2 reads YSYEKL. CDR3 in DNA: TGCGCCAGCAGCCAAGATGGAGGCGGGGAAACCTACGAGCAGTACTTC. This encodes CASSQDGGGETYEQYF.

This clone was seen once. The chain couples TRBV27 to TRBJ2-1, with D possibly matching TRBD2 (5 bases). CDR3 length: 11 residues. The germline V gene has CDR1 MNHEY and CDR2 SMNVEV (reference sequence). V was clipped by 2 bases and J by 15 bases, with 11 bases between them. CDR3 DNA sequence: TGTGCCAGCAGTTTAGCGGGCGTGCGGTTCTTC. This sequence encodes CASSLAGVRFF.

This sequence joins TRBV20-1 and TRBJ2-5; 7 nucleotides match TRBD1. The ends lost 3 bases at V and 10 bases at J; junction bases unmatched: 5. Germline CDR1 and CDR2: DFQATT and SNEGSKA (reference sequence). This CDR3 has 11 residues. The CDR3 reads CSARGQQDQYF. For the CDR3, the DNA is TGCAGTGCTAGGGGACAGCAGGACCAGTACTTC.

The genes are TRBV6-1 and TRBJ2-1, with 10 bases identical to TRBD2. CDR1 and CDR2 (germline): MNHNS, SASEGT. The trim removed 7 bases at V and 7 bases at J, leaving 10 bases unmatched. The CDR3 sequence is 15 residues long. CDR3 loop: CASKVGLAGDNEQFF. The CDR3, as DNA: TGTGCCAGCAAAGTAGGGCTAGCGGGAGATAATGAGCAGTTCTTC.

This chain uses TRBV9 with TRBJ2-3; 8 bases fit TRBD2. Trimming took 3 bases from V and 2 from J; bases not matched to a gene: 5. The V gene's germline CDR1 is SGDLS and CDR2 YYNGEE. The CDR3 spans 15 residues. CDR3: CASSAVAGFTDTQYF. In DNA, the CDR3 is TGTGCCAGCAGCGCCGTAGCGGGGTTCACAGATACGCAGTATTTT.

Here the CDR3 reads CASSHRALGNQPQHF. CDR3 nucleotides: TGTGCCAGCAGCCACAGGGCGCTGGGCAATCAGCCCCAGCATTTT. V usage is TRBV6-1 and J usage is TRBJ1-5; tentative D call: TRBD1 (6 bases). Germline V lookup: CDR1 MNHNS, CDR2 SASEGT. The CDR3 has 15 amino acids. Trimming cost V 6 bases and J 2 bases, with 14 bases left between them.

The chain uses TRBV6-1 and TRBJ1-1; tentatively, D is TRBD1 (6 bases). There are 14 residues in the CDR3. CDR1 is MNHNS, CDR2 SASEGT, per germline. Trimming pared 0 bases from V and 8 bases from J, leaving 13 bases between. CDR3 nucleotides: TGTGCCAGCAGTGAAGCCTTACAAACAGGGGAAGCTTTCTTT. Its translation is CASSEALQTGEAFF.

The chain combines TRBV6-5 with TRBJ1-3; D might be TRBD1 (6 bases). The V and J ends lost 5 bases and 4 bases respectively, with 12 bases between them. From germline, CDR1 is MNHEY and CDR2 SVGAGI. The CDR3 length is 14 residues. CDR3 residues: CASSRQAPGNTIYF. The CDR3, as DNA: TGTGCCAGCAGTAGACAGGCGCCCGGAAACACCATATATTTT.

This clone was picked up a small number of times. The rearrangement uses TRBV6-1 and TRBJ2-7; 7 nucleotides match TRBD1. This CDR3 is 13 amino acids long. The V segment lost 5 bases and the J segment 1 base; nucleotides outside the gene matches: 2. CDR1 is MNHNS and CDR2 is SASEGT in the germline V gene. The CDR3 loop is CASSPGQSYEQYF. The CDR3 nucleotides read TGTGCCAGCAGTCCGGGACAGTCCTACGAGCAGTACTTC.

The CDR3 loop is CSVEVGELGSPLHF. In DNA, the CDR3 is TGCAGCGTTGAAGTCGGTGAACTAGGTTCACCCCTCCACTTT. The V call is TRBV29-1, the J call TRBJ1-6; D uncertain. V dropped 1 base and J dropped 9 bases, with 13 bases sitting between them. This CDR3 has 14 residues. The germline gives CDR1 SQVTM, CDR2 ANQGSEA.